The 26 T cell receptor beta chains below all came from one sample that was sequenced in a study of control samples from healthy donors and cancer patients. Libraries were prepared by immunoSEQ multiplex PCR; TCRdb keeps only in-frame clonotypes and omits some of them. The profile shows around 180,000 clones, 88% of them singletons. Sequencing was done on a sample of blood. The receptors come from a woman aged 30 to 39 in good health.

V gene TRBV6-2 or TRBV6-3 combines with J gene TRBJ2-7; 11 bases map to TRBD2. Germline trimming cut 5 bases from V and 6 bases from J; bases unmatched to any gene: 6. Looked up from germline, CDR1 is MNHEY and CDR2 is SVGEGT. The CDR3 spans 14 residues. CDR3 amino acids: CASSPLAGVGEQYF. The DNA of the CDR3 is TGTGCCAGCAGTCCACTAGCGGGAGTTGGCGAGCAGTACTTC.

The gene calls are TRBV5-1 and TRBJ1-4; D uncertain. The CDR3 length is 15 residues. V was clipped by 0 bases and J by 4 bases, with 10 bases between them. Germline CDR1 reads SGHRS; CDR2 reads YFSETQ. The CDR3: CASSLAGSNNEKLFF. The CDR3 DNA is TGCGCCAGCAGCTTGGCCGGGTCTAATAATGAAAAACTGTTTTTT.

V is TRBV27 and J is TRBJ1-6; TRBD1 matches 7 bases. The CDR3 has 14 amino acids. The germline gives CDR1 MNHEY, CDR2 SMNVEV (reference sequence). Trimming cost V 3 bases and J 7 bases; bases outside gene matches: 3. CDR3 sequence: CASSFRDRNSPLHF. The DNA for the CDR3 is TGTGCCAGCAGTTTTCGGGACAGAAATTCACCCCTCCACTTT.

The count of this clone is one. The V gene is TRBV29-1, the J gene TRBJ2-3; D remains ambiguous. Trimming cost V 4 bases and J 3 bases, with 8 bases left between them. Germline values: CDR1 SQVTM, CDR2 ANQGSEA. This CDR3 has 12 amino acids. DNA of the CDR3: TGCAGCGTTGGCGGTGCAACAGATACGCAGTATTTT. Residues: CSVGGATDTQYF.

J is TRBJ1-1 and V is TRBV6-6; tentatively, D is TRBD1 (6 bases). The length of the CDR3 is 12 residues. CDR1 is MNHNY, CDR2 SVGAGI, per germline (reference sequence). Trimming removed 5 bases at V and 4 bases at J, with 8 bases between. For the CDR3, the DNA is TGTGCCAGCAGTGCAGGGGCCACTGAAGCTTTCTTT. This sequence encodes CASSAGATEAFF.

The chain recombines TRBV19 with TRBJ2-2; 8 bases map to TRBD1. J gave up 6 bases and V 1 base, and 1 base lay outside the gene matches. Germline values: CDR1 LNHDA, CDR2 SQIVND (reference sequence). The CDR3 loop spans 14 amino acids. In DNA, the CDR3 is TGTGCCAGTAGTATAGGGACAGGGTCCGGGGAGCTGTTTTTT. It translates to CASSIGTGSGELFF.

CDR3 amino acids: CASSQRPGGTDTQYF. The CDR3 DNA sequence: TGTGCCAGCAGCCAACGTCCGGGGGGGACAGATACGCAGTATTTT. The chain has TRBV13 and TRBJ2-3; 8 bases map to TRBD2. CDR1 and CDR2 from the germline V gene are PRHDT and FYEKMQ (reference sequence). V lost 5 bases and J lost 3; bases outside the gene matches: 7. The CDR3 spans 15 residues.

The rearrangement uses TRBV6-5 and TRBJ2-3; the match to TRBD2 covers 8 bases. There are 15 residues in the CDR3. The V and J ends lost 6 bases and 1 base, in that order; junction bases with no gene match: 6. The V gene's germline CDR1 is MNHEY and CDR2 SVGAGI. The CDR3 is CASRSERGRTDTQYF. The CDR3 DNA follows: TGTGCCAGCAGGTCCGAGCGGGGGCGCACAGATACGCAGTATTTT.

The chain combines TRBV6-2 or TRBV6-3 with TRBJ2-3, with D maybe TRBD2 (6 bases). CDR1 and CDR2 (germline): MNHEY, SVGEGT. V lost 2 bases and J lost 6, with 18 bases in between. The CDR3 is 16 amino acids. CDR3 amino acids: CASSYGEVGVKDTQYF. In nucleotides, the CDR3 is TGTGCCAGCAGTTACGGGGAGGTGGGGGTTAAGGATACGCAGTATTTT.

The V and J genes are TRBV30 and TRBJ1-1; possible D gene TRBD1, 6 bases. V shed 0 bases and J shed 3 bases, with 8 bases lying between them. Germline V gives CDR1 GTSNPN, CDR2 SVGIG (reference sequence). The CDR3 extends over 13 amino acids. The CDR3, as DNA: TGTGCCTGGAGTGTTAGGGGGGACACTGAAGCTTTCTTT. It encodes CAWSVRGDTEAFF.

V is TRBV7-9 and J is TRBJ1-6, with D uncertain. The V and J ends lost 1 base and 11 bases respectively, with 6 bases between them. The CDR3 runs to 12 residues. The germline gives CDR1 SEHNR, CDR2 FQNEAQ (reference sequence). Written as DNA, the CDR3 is TGTGCCAGCAGCTTAGATTTAACACCCCTCCACTTT. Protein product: CASSLDLTPLHF.

Here the CDR3 DNA reads TGTGCCACCCGGGGACAGGGGGCCTACGAGCAGTACTTC. Encoded protein: CATRGQGAYEQYF. This chain joins TRBV24-1 and TRBJ2-7; 11 nucleotides agree with TRBD1. The CDR3 is made up of 13 amino acids. With V trimmed by 9 bases and J by 2 bases, 2 bases remained unmatched. From germline, CDR1 is KGHDR and CDR2 SFDVKD.

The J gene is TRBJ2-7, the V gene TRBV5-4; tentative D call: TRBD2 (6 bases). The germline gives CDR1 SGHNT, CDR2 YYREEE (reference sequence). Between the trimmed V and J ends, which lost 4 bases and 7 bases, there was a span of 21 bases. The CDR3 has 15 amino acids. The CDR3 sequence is CASSQVGTSREEQYF. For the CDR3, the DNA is TGTGCCAGCAGCCAGGTCGGGACTTCCCGTGAGGAGCAGTACTTC.

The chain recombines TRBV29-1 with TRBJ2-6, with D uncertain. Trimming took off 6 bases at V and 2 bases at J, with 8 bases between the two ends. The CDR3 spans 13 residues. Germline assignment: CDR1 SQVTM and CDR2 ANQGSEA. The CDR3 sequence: CSVYRPGANVLTF. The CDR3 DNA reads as TGCAGCGTCTACAGACCTGGGGCCAACGTCCTGACTTTC. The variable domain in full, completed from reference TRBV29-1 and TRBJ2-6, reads SAVISQKPSRDICQRGTSLTIQCQVDSQVTMMFWYRQQPGQSLTLIATANQGSEATYESGFVIDKFPISRPNLTFSTLTVSNMSPEDSSIYLCSVYRPGANVLTFGAGSRLTVL.

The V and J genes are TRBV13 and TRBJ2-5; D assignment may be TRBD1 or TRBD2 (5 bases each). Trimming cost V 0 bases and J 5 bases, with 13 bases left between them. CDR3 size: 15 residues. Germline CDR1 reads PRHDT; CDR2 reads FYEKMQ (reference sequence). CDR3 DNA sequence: TGTGCCAGCAGCTTAGGGAGGGGAGCCCACGAGACCCAGTACTTC. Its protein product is CASSLGRGAHETQYF.

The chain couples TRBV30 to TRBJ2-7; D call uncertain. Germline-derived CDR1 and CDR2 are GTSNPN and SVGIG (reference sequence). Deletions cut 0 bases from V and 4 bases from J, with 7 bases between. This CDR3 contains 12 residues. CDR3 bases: TGTGCCTGGAGTGTAAAGGGATACGAGCAGTACGTC. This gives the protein CAWSVKGYEQYV.

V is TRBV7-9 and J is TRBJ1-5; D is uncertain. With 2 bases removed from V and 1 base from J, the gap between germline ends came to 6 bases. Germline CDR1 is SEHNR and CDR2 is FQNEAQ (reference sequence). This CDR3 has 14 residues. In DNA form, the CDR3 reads TGTGCCAGCAGCTTATTGGGGAGCAATCAGCCCCAGCATTTT. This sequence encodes CASSLLGSNQPQHF.

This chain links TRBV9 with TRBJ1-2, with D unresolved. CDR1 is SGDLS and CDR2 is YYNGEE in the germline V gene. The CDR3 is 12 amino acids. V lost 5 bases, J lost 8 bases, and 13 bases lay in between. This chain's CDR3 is CASRGPSPGYTF. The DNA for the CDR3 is TGTGCCAGCAGGGGTCCATCACCAGGCTACACCTTC.

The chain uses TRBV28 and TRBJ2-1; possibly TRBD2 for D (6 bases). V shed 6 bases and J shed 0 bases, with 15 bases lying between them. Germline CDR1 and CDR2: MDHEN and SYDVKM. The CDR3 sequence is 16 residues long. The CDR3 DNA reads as TGTGCCAGCAGGGGCGGAGGGGTTGACTCCTACAATGAGCAGTTCTTC. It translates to CASRGGGVDSYNEQFF.

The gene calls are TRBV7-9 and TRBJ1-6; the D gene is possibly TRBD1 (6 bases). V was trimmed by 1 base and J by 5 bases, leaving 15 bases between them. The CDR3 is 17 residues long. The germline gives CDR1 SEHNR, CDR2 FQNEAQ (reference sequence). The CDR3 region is CASSLEGAGVHNSPLHF. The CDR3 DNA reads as TGTGCCAGCAGCTTAGAAGGGGCAGGGGTGCATAATTCACCCCTCCACTTT.

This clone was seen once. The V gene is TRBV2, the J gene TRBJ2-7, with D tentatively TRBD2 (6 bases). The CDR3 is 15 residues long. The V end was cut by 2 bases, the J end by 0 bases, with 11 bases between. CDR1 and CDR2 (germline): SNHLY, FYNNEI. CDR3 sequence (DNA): TGTGCCAGCAGTGAATCTGCGGGGAGCTCCTACGAGCAGTACGTC. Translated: CASSESAGSSYEQYV.

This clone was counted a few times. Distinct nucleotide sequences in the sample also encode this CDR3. The CDR3 region is CASSLLRGQGTNEKLFF. CDR3 DNA sequence: TGTGCCAGCAGCTTATTGCGGGGACAGGGGACTAATGAAAAACTGTTTTTT. V usage is TRBV7-2 and J usage is TRBJ1-4, with TRBD1 identical over 10 bases. The CDR3 length is 17 residues. The trim removed 2 bases at V and 2 bases at J, leaving 5 bases unmatched. Germline V gene data show CDR1 as SGHTA and CDR2 as FQGNSA.

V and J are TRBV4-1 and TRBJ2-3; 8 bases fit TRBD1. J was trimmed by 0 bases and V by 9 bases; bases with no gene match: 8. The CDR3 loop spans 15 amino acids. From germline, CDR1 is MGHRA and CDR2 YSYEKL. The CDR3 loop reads CASQNRGVSTDTQYF. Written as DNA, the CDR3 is TGCGCCAGTCAGAACAGGGGGGTCAGCACAGATACGCAGTATTTT.

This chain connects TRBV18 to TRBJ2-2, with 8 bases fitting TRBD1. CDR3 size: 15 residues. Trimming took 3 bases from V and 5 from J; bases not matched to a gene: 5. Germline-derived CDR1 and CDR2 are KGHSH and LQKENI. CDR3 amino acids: CASSPRDRRTGELFF. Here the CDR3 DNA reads TGTGCCAGCTCACCTAGGGACAGGAGGACCGGGGAGCTGTTTTTT.

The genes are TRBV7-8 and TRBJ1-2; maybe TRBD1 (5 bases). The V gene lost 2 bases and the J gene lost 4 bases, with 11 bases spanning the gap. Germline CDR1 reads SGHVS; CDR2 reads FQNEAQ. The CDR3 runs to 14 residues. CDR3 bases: TGTGCCAGCAGCTTAACGACAGCAGCCTATGGCTACACCTTC. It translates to CASSLTTAAYGYTF.

In DNA form, the CDR3 reads TGTGCCAGTAGTATCTGGGGCCCGAACACTGAAGCTTTCTTT. Translating it yields CASSIWGPNTEAFF. V is TRBV19 and J is TRBJ1-1, with a tentative D call TRBD1 (5 bases). CDR3 length: 14 amino acids. Deletions cut 3 bases from V and 1 base from J, with 9 bases between. Germline CDR1 LNHDA, CDR2 SQIVND (reference sequence).